These T cell receptor beta chains were read from a single sample in a study of low-dose radiotherapy and immunotherapy resistance in tumors. Via MiXCR, TCRdb re-called the reads, giving one row per CDR3 protein. The data show 85,000 to 100,000 distinct CDR3 sequences, roughly 9% seen once. Sequenced material: PBMCs, taken before treatment. The receptor set was obtained from a male donor with prostate cancer. The CDR3 runs from the conserved cysteine through the conserved F or W. A D gene is named only where the DNA matches it firmly. Some rows mark clone size as missing; the rest say once, few, many or name a class of expanded clone.

J,D,V,size,CDR3,DNA
TRBJ2-3,NA,TRBV13,many,CASSSGFRTDTQYF,TGTGCCAGCAGCTCGGGATTCCGCACAGATACGCAGTATTTT
TRBJ2-1,TRBD2,TRBV20-1,many,CSASTSASSYNEQFF,TGCAGTGCTAGCACTAGCGCCAGCTCCTACAATGAGCAGTTCTTC
TRBJ2-2,TRBD2,TRBV20-1,many,CSARDLLAGVTGELFF,TGCAGTGCTAGAGATCTCTTAGCGGGAGTTACCGGGGAGCTGTTTTTT
TRBJ2-5,TRBD2,TRBV11-2,many,CASSLTSGVVFKDGETQYF,TGTGCCAGCAGCTTAACTAGCGGGGTCGTCTTCAAGGATGGGGAGACCCAGTACTTC
TRBJ1-5,TRBD1,TRBV7-2,many,CASSLSTGAGGPQHF,TGTGCCAGCAGCTTATCGACAGGGGCCGGCGGGCCCCAGCATTTT
TRBJ2-2,NA,TRBV20-1,many,CSARRGARNTGELFF,TGCAGTGCTAGACGCGGGGCGCGAAACACCGGGGAGCTGTTTTTT
TRBJ1-3,TRBD1,TRBV9,many,CASSPDRAPIGNTIYF,TGTGCCAGCAGCCCAGACAGGGCCCCCATTGGAAACACCATATATTTT
TRBJ2-2,NA,TRBV7-8,many,CASRFRESTGELFF,TGTGCCAGCAGATTCCGGGAGAGCACCGGGGAGCTGTTTTTT
TRBJ2-7,NA,TRBV9,many,CASSEALLSYEQYF,TGTGCCAGCAGCGAGGCACTCTTGTCCTACGAGCAGTACTTC
TRBJ2-7,NA,TRBV19,many,CASSTRGGSEQYF,TGTGCCAGTAGTACCCGAGGGGGTAGCGAGCAGTACTTC
TRBJ2-7,NA,TRBV18,many,CASSLETRYVEQYF,TGTGCCAGCTCACTGGAGACCCGATATGTCGAGCAGTACTTC
TRBJ1-1,NA,TRBV7-3,many,CASSDTPNTEAFF,TGTGCCAGCAGCGATACACCAAACACTGAAGCTTTCTTT
TRBJ2-2,NA,TRBV29-1,many,CSVAGADGELFF,TGCAGCGTTGCCGGGGCGGACGGGGAGCTGTTTTTT
TRBJ2-5,NA,TRBV7-2,many,CASSVTGSYQETQYF,TGTGCCAGCAGCGTAACAGGGTCGTACCAAGAGACCCAGTACTTC
TRBJ1-5,TRBD1,TRBV12-3/TRBV12-4,many,CASSGRRTGNSNQPQHF,TGTGCCAGCAGTGGCCGCCGGACAGGAAATAGCAATCAGCCCCAGCATTTT
TRBJ2-1,NA,TRBV29-1,many,CSVEGQPSYNEQFF,TGCAGCGTTGAAGGACAGCCCTCCTACAATGAGCAGTTCTTC
TRBJ2-2,TRBD2,TRBV20-1,many,CSEAGNLKTSGRAGHTGELFF,TGCAGTGAAGCCGGCAACCTTAAAACTAGCGGGAGGGCCGGGCACACCGGGGAGCTGTTTTTT
TRBJ1-5,TRBD1,TRBV2,many,CASSEWGQGGQPQHF,TGTGCCAGCAGTGAATGGGGACAGGGAGGTCAGCCCCAGCATTTT
TRBJ2-5,NA,TRBV28,many,CASSFITGKETQYF,TGTGCCAGCAGTTTTATAACAGGGAAAGAGACCCAGTACTTC
TRBJ2-6,NA,TRBV6-1,many,CASRWGPGGKLSGANVLTF,TGTGCCAGCAGATGGGGGCCCGGGGGTAAACTCTCTGGGGCCAACGTCCTGACTTTC
TRBJ2-1,TRBD2,TRBV12-3/TRBV12-4,many,CASTGTSAFNEQFF,TGTGCCAGCACCGGGACTAGCGCCTTCAATGAGCAGTTCTTC
TRBJ2-7,NA,TRBV28,many,CASSSRLYEQYF,TGTGCCAGCAGTTCGAGACTCTACGAGCAGTACTTC
TRBJ1-5,NA,TRBV7-2,many,CASSHPDGGQPQHF,TGTGCCAGCAGCCACCCTGATGGCGGTCAGCCCCAGCATTTT
TRBJ1-2,TRBD1,TRBV19,many,CASTSPGQGYDGYTF,TGTGCCAGTACTTCACCGGGACAGGGGTACGATGGCTACACCTTC
TRBJ2-6,TRBD2,TRBV18,few,CAGSAGRWSSGANVLNF,TGTGCCGGCTCAGCGGGACGTTGGAGCTCTGGGGCCAACGTCCTGAATTTC
TRBJ2-3,TRBD2,TRBV25-1,many,CASSEPQGLASDTQYF,TGTGCCAGCAGTGAACCCCAGGGACTAGCTTCGGATACGCAGTATTTT
TRBJ2-4,TRBD2,TRBV6-2/TRBV6-3,many,CASSLLALAKNIQYF,TGTGCCAGCAGTTTACTAGCGCTAGCCAAAAACATTCAGTACTTC
TRBJ2-7,NA,TRBV20-1,many,CSARDRRQAYSYEQYF,TGCAGTGCTAGAGATCGGAGACAGGCGTACTCCTACGAGCAGTACTTC
TRBJ1-5,TRBD1,TRBV4-2,many,CASSQATGSNQPQHF,TGTGCCAGCAGCCAGGCGACAGGGAGCAATCAGCCCCAGCATTTT
TRBJ2-4,NA,TRBV5-4,NA,CASSWTAGNIQYF,TGTGCCAGCAGCTGGACAGCGGGAAACATTCAGTACTTC
TRBJ2-3,NA,TRBV29-1,many,CSVDGGLYF,TGCAGCGTTGACGGAGGCCTGTATTTT